These 7 T cell receptor beta chains originate from one sample sequenced in a study of blood T cell repertoires in COVID-19. Libraries were prepared by immunoSEQ multiplex PCR; TCRdb keeps only in-frame clonotypes and omits some of them. The sample carries around 280,000 clones, more than 75% recorded once. Sequencing was done on a sample of peripheral blood. These receptors all stem from a woman in her 30s who had recovered from COVID-19.

V and J are TRBV5-6 and TRBJ2-7, with D perhaps matching TRBD1 (6 bases). V was shortened by 5 bases and J by 0 bases, with 12 bases between the two germline ends. Germline loops: CDR1 SGHDT, CDR2 YYEEEE. The CDR3 covers 14 residues. The DNA of the CDR3 is TGTGCCAGCAGGCAGATCAGGGGCTCCTACGAGCAGTACTTC. It specifies CASRQIRGSYEQYF.

The chain carries TRBV24-1 and TRBJ2-2; D possibly corresponds to TRBD2 (5 bases). The germline CDR1 and CDR2 sequences are KGHDR and SFDVKD. This CDR3 is 15 amino acids long. With 5 bases removed from V and 5 bases from J, the gap between germline ends came to 14 bases. CDR3 sequence (DNA): TGTGCCACCAGTGGAGGGTTCCGAGGGACCGGGGAGCTGTTTTTT. It yields the protein CATSGGFRGTGELFF.

The CDR3 here is CASRVGTSGGDTQYF. The CDR3 bases are TGTGCCAGCAGGGTAGGGACTAGCGGGGGAGATACGCAGTATTTT. V is TRBV5-4 and J is TRBJ2-3; TRBD2 matches 14 bases. The CDR3 length is 15 residues. CDR1 and CDR2 (germline): SGHNT, YYREEE (reference sequence). After removal of 5 bases from V and 5 bases from J, the junction contained 4 bases not matched to a gene.

The chain recombines TRBV4-1 with TRBJ2-6; tentatively, D is TRBD1 (5 bases). The length of the CDR3 is 14 residues. Germline loops: CDR1 MGHRA, CDR2 YSYEKL. The V and J ends lost 9 bases and 1 base respectively, with 10 bases between them. CDR3 bases: TGCGCCAGTCGGACACTTTCTGGGGCCAACGTCCTGACTTTC. Translated: CASRTLSGANVLTF.

The chain carries TRBV7-8 and TRBJ2-3; no firm D call. Looked up from germline, CDR1 is SGHVS and CDR2 is FQNEAQ. The CDR3 is made up of 17 amino acids. Deletions cut 5 bases from V and 2 bases from J, with 20 bases between. The CDR3 here is CASSLTLLGPDTDTQYF. The CDR3 DNA follows: TGTGCCAGCAGCCTAACCCTTCTGGGCCCAGACACAGATACGCAGTATTTT.

This clone was detected only a few times. V gene TRBV29-1 combines with J gene TRBJ1-1; D not resolved. CDR1 is SQVTM and CDR2 is ANQGSEA in the germline V gene. This CDR3 has 11 residues. Trimming pared 7 bases from V and 4 bases from J, leaving 10 bases between. The CDR3: CSGASGTEAFF. CDR3 DNA: TGCAGCGGTGCTTCCGGCACTGAAGCTTTCTTT.

The V gene is TRBV4-1, the J gene TRBJ1-5, with D perhaps matching TRBD1 (5 bases). The CDR3 sequence is 15 residues long. Germline CDR1 MGHRA, CDR2 YSYEKL. V lost 0 bases to trimming and J lost 6 bases, with 12 bases between them. The CDR3 reads CASSQDGGDPQPQHF. DNA of the CDR3: TGCGCCAGCAGCCAAGATGGGGGGGATCCTCAGCCCCAGCATTTT.